The 32 T cell receptor beta chains in this list originate from one sample, sequenced in a study of T cell repertoires in cytomegalovirus infection. TCRdb re-analysed the reads in MiXCR, keeping a single row per CDR3 protein. The data contain about 320,000 distinct CDR3 sequences, 9.5% of them seen just once; the ten biggest clones take up approximately 4.7%. Sequenced input: PBMCs. The origin of the receptors is a human donor in good health (CMV status not recorded). Some clones in this sample may be carry-over from other donors' samples.

V usage is TRBV7-3 and J usage is TRBJ2-1; 7 nucleotides line up with TRBD2. Losses at the gene ends were 7 bases for V and 9 bases for J; bases not matched to a gene: 21. Germline-derived CDR1 and CDR2 are SGHTA and FQGTGA. CDR3 size: 17 residues. The CDR3 nucleotides are TGTGCCAGCACTCTTTTCCCCACCCTAGCGGACATCGGTGAGCAGTTCTTC. Encoded protein: CASTLFPTLADIGEQFF.

The chain couples TRBV6-2 or TRBV6-3 to TRBJ2-7, with a tentative D call TRBD1 (6 bases). The germline CDR1 and CDR2 sequences are MNHEY and SVGEGT. The V end lost 4 bases, the J end lost 3 bases, and 10 bases lay between the germline ends. CDR3 size: 13 residues. The CDR3 coding sequence is TGTGCCAGCAGTTTCACAGGGAACTACGAGCAGTACTTC. It is translated as CASSFTGNYEQYF.

Many counts were recorded for this clonotype. The chain uses TRBV12-3 or TRBV12-4 and TRBJ1-1; 7 bases map to TRBD1. This CDR3 is 17 amino acids long. V shed 1 base, J shed 0 bases, and the junction held 8 bases outside the gene matches. The CDR3 reads CASSLEFSGTVNTEAFF. CDR3 DNA: TGTGCCAGCAGTTTAGAGTTTAGTGGGACAGTGAACACTGAAGCTTTCTTT.

The genes are TRBV7-6 and TRBJ2-7; weak D call: TRBD2 (5 bases). Between the trimmed V and J ends, which lost 5 bases and 6 bases, there was a span of 14 bases. In germline, CDR1 is SGHVS, CDR2 FNYEAQ. The length of the CDR3 is 13 residues. The CDR3, as DNA: TGTGCCAGCAGCCCTTCAGGAGGAGGCGAGCAGTACTTC. It codes for CASSPSGGGEQYF.

Ten or more counts support this clonotype. The J gene is TRBJ2-5, the V gene TRBV7-2; D call uncertain. Trimming stripped 5 bases from V and 3 bases from J, with 10 bases between. The CDR3 loop spans 13 amino acids. The V gene's germline CDR1 is SGHTA and CDR2 FQGNSA. CDR3 sequence reads: CASSRDLKETQYF. The DNA of the CDR3 is TGTGCCAGCAGCCGTGACTTGAAAGAGACCCAGTACTTC.

For the CDR3, the DNA is TGTGCCAGCAGCCGATCCCCGGGACCCGGCTACAATGAGCAGTTCTTC. As protein: CASSRSPGPGYNEQFF. The chain is built from TRBV3-1 and TRBJ2-1; D could derive from TRBD1 or TRBD2 (5 bases each). Germline lookup yields CDR1 LGHDT and CDR2 YNNKEL (reference sequence). The length of the CDR3 is 16 residues. Trimming left V 4 bases short and J 3 bases short, with 16 bases between.

The chain links TRBV28 to TRBJ2-5; TRBD2 aligns across 10 bases. After removal of 4 bases from V and 0 bases from J, the junction contained 8 bases not matched to a gene. The CDR3 covers 17 residues. Germline V gene sequence: CDR1 MDHEN, CDR2 SYDVKM. This chain's CDR3 is CASSSGLADPYQETQYF. Written as DNA, the CDR3 is TGTGCCAGCAGTTCCGGACTAGCGGACCCGTACCAAGAGACCCAGTACTTC.

The CDR3 DNA is TGTGCCAGCAGCTCCCATGGGACACCCCTCCACTTT. It yields the protein CASSSHGTPLHF. The V and J genes are TRBV7-8 and TRBJ1-6, with unresolved D. CDR3 length equals 12 residues. Germline CDR1 and CDR2: SGHVS and FQNEAQ. Trimming cost V 4 bases and J 11 bases, with 9 bases left between them. The full variable domain, its missing parts supplied by reference TRBV7-8 and TRBJ1-6, is GAGVSQSPRYKVAKRGQDVALRCDPISGHVSLFWYQQALGQGPEFLTYFQNEAQLDKSGLPSDRFFAERPEGSVSTLKIQRTQQEDSAVYLCASSSHGTPLHFGNGTRLTVT.

This chain links TRBV20-1 with TRBJ1-6; TRBD1 might be the D (6 bases). The CDR3 is 15 residues long. Per the germline V gene, CDR1 is DFQATT and CDR2 is SNEGSKA (reference sequence). Trimming pared 0 bases from V and 6 bases from J, leaving 12 bases between. As DNA, the CDR3 is TGCAGTGCTAGAGAGGGGGGGCGCGTTAATTCACCCCTCCACTTT. This encodes CSAREGGRVNSPLHF.

This clonotype occurred a few times. The chain couples TRBV19 to TRBJ1-5; 7 bases fit TRBD1. Germline V gene lookup returns CDR1 LNHDA and CDR2 SQIVND (reference sequence). Trimming cost V 10 bases and J 0 bases; bases outside gene matches: 12. This CDR3 comprises 16 residues. CDR3 residues: CATEARGGFSNQPQHF. CDR3 DNA: TGTGCCACCGAGGCCAGGGGGGGATTTAGCAATCAGCCCCAGCATTTT.

This clonotype came up many times. The J gene is TRBJ2-1, the V gene TRBV6-2 or TRBV6-3, with 7 bases fitting TRBD2. This CDR3 region has 14 residues. From germline, CDR1 is MNHEY and CDR2 SVGEGT. Trimming cost V 4 bases and J 7 bases; bases outside gene matches: 7. CDR3 amino acids: CASSSRGGANEQFF. The DNA for the CDR3 is TGTGCCAGCAGTTCCCGGGGAGGGGCGAATGAGCAGTTCTTC.

This clonotype was counted ten times or more. This chain links TRBV7-9 with TRBJ2-5, with D perhaps assigned TRBD1 or TRBD2 (5 bases each). Per the germline V gene, CDR1 is SEHNR and CDR2 is FQNEAQ (reference sequence). This CDR3 region has 15 residues. Trimming cost V 5 bases and J 5 bases, with 18 bases left between them. The CDR3 DNA reads TGTGCCAGCAGCCCCGGGACGCTGATTGGGGAGACCCAGTACTTC. Encoded protein: CASSPGTLIGETQYF.

In DNA form, the CDR3 reads TGTGCCAGCAGTGATAACAGAGCCTACGAGCAGTACTTC. It encodes CASSDNRAYEQYF. The V call is TRBV2, the J call TRBJ2-7, with D hard to call. V dropped 3 bases and J dropped 2 bases, with 8 bases sitting between them. The CDR3 sequence is 13 residues long. CDR1 and CDR2 (germline): SNHLY, FYNNEI. Full variable domain (rest looked up from reference TRBV2 and TRBJ2-7): EPEVTQTPSHQVTQMGQEVILRCVPISNHLYFYWYRQILGQKVEFLVSFYNNEISEKSEIFDDQFSVERPDGSNFTLKIRSTKLEDSAMYFCASSDNRAYEQYFGPGTRLTVT.

V usage is TRBV5-1 and J usage is TRBJ2-1, with D perhaps TRBD1 or TRBD2 (6 bases each). V dropped 4 bases and J dropped 10 bases, with 18 bases sitting between them. This CDR3 has 14 amino acids. Germline values: CDR1 SGHRS, CDR2 YFSETQ. CDR3 protein: CASSVLEGVMEQFF. CDR3 bases: TGCGCCAGCAGCGTGCTGGAGGGGGTGATGGAGCAGTTCTTC.

A remark on this clonotype: At one end the junction does not follow the germline gene, possibly because of a read error. This chain uses TRBV7-9 with TRBJ2-7, with 10 nucleotides matching TRBD1. The CDR3 has 19 residues. CDR1 is SEHNR, CDR2 FQNEAQ, per germline (reference sequence). The CDR3 DNA is TGTGCCAGCAGCCCCCGCCGTCCCGGGACAGGGGCTAGCTCCTACAAGCAGTACTTC. Protein: CASSPRRPGTGASSYKQYF.

A few counts support this clonotype. CDR3 in DNA: TGCGCCAGCAGCCAAGATGAACCGAGGGGACGAGAGCAGTTCTTC. Its protein product is CASSQDEPRGREQFF. The V and J genes are TRBV4-1 and TRBJ2-1; D may be TRBD1 or TRBD2 (5 bases each). CDR3 length equals 15 residues. CDR1 is MGHRA, CDR2 YSYEKL, per germline. V lost 0 bases and J lost 10, with 16 bases in between.

Ten or more counts support this clonotype. The chain recombines TRBV7-2 with TRBJ1-2; D is possibly TRBD1 (6 bases). Deletions cut 1 base from V and 4 bases from J, with 16 bases between. This CDR3 contains 16 residues. Per germline, CDR1 SGHTA and CDR2 FQGNSA. In DNA, the CDR3 is TGTGCCAGCAGCTTAGACATGGCGACAGGAAGCTATGGCTACACCTTC. It translates to CASSLDMATGSYGYTF.

In this sample, this clonotype turned up many times. The chain carries TRBV7-2 and TRBJ1-6; 7 bases are a match to TRBD1. CDR1 SGHTA and CDR2 FQGNSA come from the germline V gene. With 5 bases clipped from V and 5 bases from J, the junction kept 3 bases outside the gene matches. This CDR3 has 14 residues. CDR3 sequence: CASSAQGHNSPLHF. CDR3 bases: TGTGCCAGCAGCGCACAGGGGCATAATTCACCCCTCCACTTT. The full variable domain, completed using reference TRBV7-2 and TRBJ1-6, is GAGVSQSPSNKVTEKGKDVELRCDPISGHTALYWYRQSLGQGLEFLIYFQGNSAPDKSGLPSDRFSAERTGGSVSTLTIQRTQQEDSAVYLCASSAQGHNSPLHFGNGTRLTVT.

In its sample, this clonotype was seen a few times. The V gene is TRBV20-1, the J gene TRBJ1-5; 8 bases map to TRBD1. This CDR3 spans 15 amino acids. J lost 3 bases, V lost 6 bases, and 10 bases had no gene match. In germline, CDR1 is DFQATT, CDR2 SNEGSKA (reference sequence). The CDR3 nucleotides read TGCAGTGCCCGTGGAGGGACAGGACTCAATCAGCCCCAGCATTTT. Amino acids: CSARGGTGLNQPQHF.

This clonotype was counted many times. V is TRBV28 and J is TRBJ2-7; 10 bases are a match to TRBD2. Germline CDR1 and CDR2: MDHEN and SYDVKM. This CDR3 is 15 amino acids long. After removal of 2 bases from V and 3 bases from J, the junction contained 4 bases not matched to a gene. CDR3 region: CASSLRTSGIYEQYF. The CDR3 DNA follows: TGTGCCAGCAGTTTACGGACTAGCGGAATCTACGAGCAGTACTTC.

In this sample, this clonotype turned up many times. The chain recombines TRBV10-3 with TRBJ1-3; tentative D call: TRBD1 (5 bases). CDR1 ENHRY and CDR2 SYGVKD come from the germline V gene. The CDR3 runs to 14 residues. The germline V and J ends were trimmed by 6 bases and 0 bases, with 9 bases remaining between them. DNA of the CDR3: TGTGCCATCAGGGGGGACTACTCTGGAAACACCATATATTTT. Protein: CAIRGDYSGNTIYF.

This rearrangement joins TRBV7-2 to TRBJ2-5, with D perhaps TRBD2 (5 bases). Trimming pared 0 bases from V and 1 base from J, leaving 15 bases between. This CDR3 is built from 17 residues. CDR1 and CDR2 from the germline V gene are SGHTA and FQGNSA. In DNA, the CDR3 is TGTGCCAGCAGCTTAGCGCCCGGGGTCCGTACCCAAGAGACCCAGTACTTC. As protein: CASSLAPGVRTQETQYF.

This clonotype appeared many times. The gene calls are TRBV28 and TRBJ2-7; D is perhaps TRBD1 (6 bases). The CDR3 contains 20 residues. Trimming stripped 4 bases from V and 3 bases from J, with 31 bases between. Germline V lookup: CDR1 MDHEN, CDR2 SYDVKM. The DNA for the CDR3 is TGTGCCAGCAGTTCGGCGGCCCTCGACAGGCGCGGCGGTCTAATCTACGAGCAGTACTTC. It encodes CASSSAALDRRGGLIYEQYF.

The table lists this clonotype with many counts. V is TRBV10-3 and J is TRBJ1-5; D remains unclear. The V gene's germline CDR1 is ENHRY and CDR2 SYGVKD. The length of the CDR3 is 16 residues. V lost 0 bases and J 6 bases, leaving 15 bases between the germline ends. The CDR3 region has the DNA TGTGCCATCAGTGAGTCGATAATAGCAGGAGCTCAGCCCCAGCATTTT. As protein: CAISESIIAGAQPQHF.

This clonotype was counted many times. V gene TRBV11-1 combines with J gene TRBJ2-2, with TRBD1 identical over 9 bases. J was trimmed by 5 bases and V by 7 bases; bases with no gene match: 8. This CDR3 is 15 amino acids long. From germline, CDR1 is SGHAT and CDR2 FQDESV (reference sequence). This CDR3 reads CASTNRGRGTGELFF. CDR3 nucleotides: TGTGCCAGCACCAACAGGGGGCGAGGAACCGGGGAGCTGTTTTTT.

This clonotype occurred a few times. The chain recombines TRBV7-2 with TRBJ2-7; maybe TRBD2 (6 bases). V was shortened by 3 bases and J by 12 bases, with 15 bases between the two germline ends. Germline CDR1 SGHTA, CDR2 FQGNSA. CDR3 length equals 12 residues. The CDR3: CASSFPAGGPYF. CDR3 sequence (DNA): TGTGCCAGCAGCTTTCCCGCCGGGGGTCCGTACTTC.

This clonotype has a count of ten or more. This CDR3 reads CSARDSGTAYGYTF. As DNA, the CDR3 is TGCAGTGCTAGAGATAGTGGGACAGCCTATGGCTACACCTTC. V is TRBV20-1 and J is TRBJ1-2; TRBD1 matches at 7 bases. The CDR3 is 14 residues long. Trimming at V came to 0 bases and at J to 4 bases, leaving 5 bases not matched to a gene. The germline CDR1 and CDR2 sequences are DFQATT and SNEGSKA (reference sequence).

This clonotype came up many times. The CDR3 region has the DNA TGTGCCAGCAGCTTAGTCCTATTCGGACAGGTGGGCAGAGGAAACGCTGAAGCTTTCTTT. This translates into CASSLVLFGQVGRGNAEAFF. This chain connects TRBV11-2 to TRBJ1-1, with 7 positions matching TRBD1. The J segment lost 6 bases and the V segment lost 1 base, leaving 23 bases of the junction unmatched. The CDR3 is 20 amino acids. Germline V lookup: CDR1 SGHAT, CDR2 FQNNGV.

A remark on this clonotype: Since a much larger clone is just one base distant, this may be a read error. The V gene is TRBV7-2, the J gene TRBJ1-5; no reliable D call. The germline CDR1 and CDR2 sequences are SGHTA and FQGNSA. CDR3 length equals 14 residues. V lost 1 base, J lost 7 bases, and 11 bases lay in between. CDR3 coding DNA: TGTGCCAGCAGCTTAGACAGAATGGAGCAGCCCCAGCATTTT. Translating gives CASSLDRMEQPQHF. The whole variable domain, filled in from reference TRBV7-2 and TRBJ1-5, reads GAGVSQSPSNKVTEKGKDVELRCDPISGHTALYWYRQSLGQGLEFLIYFQGNSAPDKSGLPSDRFSAERTGGSVSTLTIQRTQQEDSAVYLCASSLDRMEQPQHFGDGTRLSIL.

This clonotype was found many times. The J gene is TRBJ2-5, the V gene TRBV25-1; D perhaps matches TRBD2 (5 bases). Germline V gene lookup returns CDR1 MGHDK and CDR2 SYGVNS. There are 11 residues in the CDR3. Trimming removed 9 bases at V and 9 bases at J, with 14 bases between. The CDR3 loop is CARYGSRAQYF. The CDR3 DNA follows: TGTGCCAGATACGGTTCGCGGGCCCAGTACTTC.

There are many counts of this clonotype. The chain uses TRBV7-2 and TRBJ1-6, with D unclear. Per germline, CDR1 SGHTA and CDR2 FQGNSA. The CDR3 is made up of 14 amino acids. The V end lost 1 base, the J end lost 6 bases, and 7 bases lay between the germline ends. The CDR3 DNA sequence: TGTGCCAGCAGCTTAGTATTCCGTAATTCACCCCTCCACTTT. It specifies CASSLVFRNSPLHF.

This clonotype was seen ten or more times. The chain employs TRBV25-1 and TRBJ2-3; 10 nucleotides agree with TRBD2. J gave up 8 bases and V 7 bases, and 6 bases lay outside the gene matches. This CDR3 contains 13 residues. Germline values: CDR1 MGHDK, CDR2 SYGVNS. The CDR3 here is CASKTSGPGTQYF. In nucleotides, the CDR3 is TGTGCCAGCAAGACTAGCGGGCCTGGTACGCAGTATTTT.